The entry below describes one TCR beta chain. What it binds is unknown. These data originate in a study of CD8 T cells in ankylosing spondylitis. Study findings and constraints: For ankylosing spondylitis blood, a TCR beta motif of eight or nine highly homologous variants appeared characteristic. Disease-linked clones reportedly showed significant enrichment in matched ankylosing spondylitis synovial fluid.

5'-RACE, quantitative and with molecular barcodes, yielded the TCR beta libraries. Each CDR3 protein is one row after TCRdb ran MiXCR on the 5' RACE reads. This sample has approximately 440,000 distinct CDR3 sequences; over 15% occur once, and the top ten carry under 1.2%. CDR3 length: 15 amino acids. J lost 3 bases, V lost 7 bases, and 9 bases had no gene match. The V gene's germline CDR1 is LGHDT and CDR2 YNNKEL (reference sequence). The clonotype was recovered from a male donor with ankylosing spondylitis. The specimen sequenced was blood, either unsorted or a sorted T cell fraction (not recorded which). This chain links TRBV3-1 with TRBJ2-1; 7 nucleotides agree with TRBD2. In DNA form, the CDR3 reads TGTGCCAGCACCTTCTCGACTAGCATCTACAATGAGCAGTTCTTC. Protein product: CASTFSTSIYNEQFF.